A selection of T cell receptor beta chains follows, all from one sample in a study of blood T cells in healthy people across ages. Via MiXCR, TCRdb re-called the 5' RACE reads, giving one row per CDR3 protein. The table lists over 1,500,000 distinct CDR3 sequences, around 42% of them singletons. Sample: blood. The receptors come from a human donor in good health. CDR3s leave out the opening cysteine and the closing phenylalanine or tryptophan.

v_call	cdr3_length	cdr3_aa
TRBV12-5	10	ASGFEGREQY
TRBV20-1	10	SARVRWGEQY
TRBV9	11	ASSVGLLTEQY
TRBV12-3/TRBV12-4	13	ASSLGSERGDEQY
TRBV10-3	12	AISLRGGRNEQF
TRBV20-1	13	SASSPLRVTDTQY
TRBV6-6	14	ASSYSGGGTPYEQY
TRBV18	14	ASSELGQMDRDGYT
TRBV29-1	12	SVGGAGLTYEQY
TRBV29-1	11	SVTGGGASEAF
TRBV21-1	16	ASSNKTASGGPLKGYT
TRBV10-3	9	AIRKGWGYT
TRBV29-1	10	SVEAGGSEAF
TRBV4-2	14	ASSSKTDRPPGEAF
TRBV5-1	10	ASDGGQDEQY
TRBV7-9	15	ASSLAPGESSYNEQF
TRBV7-2	11	ASSPTNTYGYT
TRBV4-3	13	ASSQEDSLYSPLH
TRBV2	12	ASSEIGTFYEQY
TRBV7-6	13	ASSLVGGVTGELF
TRBV7-9	13	ASSSRGQSYNEQF
TRBV7-2	15	ASSLEGGTYSGNTIY
TRBV6-2/TRBV6-3	11	ASNRDRFYEQY